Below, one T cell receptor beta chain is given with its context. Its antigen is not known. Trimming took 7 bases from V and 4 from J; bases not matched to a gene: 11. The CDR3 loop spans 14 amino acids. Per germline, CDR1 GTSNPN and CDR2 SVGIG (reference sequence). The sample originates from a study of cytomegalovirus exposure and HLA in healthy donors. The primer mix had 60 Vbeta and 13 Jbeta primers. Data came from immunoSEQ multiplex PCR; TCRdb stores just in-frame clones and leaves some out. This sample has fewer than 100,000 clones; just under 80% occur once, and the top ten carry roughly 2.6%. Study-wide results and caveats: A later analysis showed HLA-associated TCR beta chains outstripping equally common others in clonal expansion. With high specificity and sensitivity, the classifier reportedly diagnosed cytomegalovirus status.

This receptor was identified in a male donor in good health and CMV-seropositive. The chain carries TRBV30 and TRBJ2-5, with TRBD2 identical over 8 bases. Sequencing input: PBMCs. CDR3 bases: TGTGCCTTCTCCTTAGGGCTAGCGGGAGAGACCCAGTACTTC. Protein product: CAFSLGLAGETQYF.